Below are 7 T cell receptor beta chains sequenced from a single sample in a study of cytomegalovirus exposure and HLA in healthy donors. Sequenced by immunoSEQ multiplex PCR; TCRdb stores in-frame clones only, minus some. In the table there are some 78,000 clones, 90% to 96% of which are singletons. Input material: PBMCs. The receptors derive from a man aged 18 to 30 in good health and CMV-seropositive.

This clone was detected once. The CDR3 region has the DNA TGTGCCAGCAGGACGAGGACAGGGGGTAGCTACGAGCAGTACTTC. Translated, it gives CASRTRTGGSYEQYF. V is TRBV6-1 and J is TRBJ2-7; 10 nucleotides line up with TRBD1. V trimming: 6 bases; J trimming: 3 bases; junction bases outside the gene matches: 8. This CDR3 contains 15 residues. Germline lookup yields CDR1 MNHNS and CDR2 SASEGT.

The chain has TRBV19 and TRBJ1-3, with unresolved D. The CDR3 consists of 16 residues. Trimming removed 6 bases from V and 0 bases from J, with 15 bases in between. Per the germline V gene, CDR1 is LNHDA and CDR2 is SQIVND (reference sequence). CDR3 loop: CASSAGLKLSGNTIYF. CDR3 DNA sequence: TGTGCCAGTAGCGCCGGACTGAAGCTCTCTGGAAACACCATATATTTT.

The chain is built from TRBV5-4 and TRBJ1-2; 8 nucleotides match TRBD1. Unmatched junction bases numbered 3, after V lost 1 base and J lost 4 bases. The CDR3 runs 14 residues. Germline CDR1 is SGHNT and CDR2 is YYREEE (reference sequence). CDR3 amino acids: CASSLYQGAYGYTF. In DNA form, the CDR3 reads TGTGCCAGCAGCTTGTATCAGGGGGCCTATGGCTACACCTTC.

This clone was counted once. The chain recombines TRBV7-2 with TRBJ2-7; D possibly corresponds to TRBD1 (5 bases). Germline V gene lookup returns CDR1 SGHTA and CDR2 FQGNSA. The V and J ends lost 3 bases and 6 bases respectively, with 15 bases between them. This CDR3 has 14 residues. The CDR3 loop is CASSFPAGLPEQYF. CDR3 sequence (DNA): TGTGCCAGCAGCTTTCCGGCAGGGCTCCCCGAGCAGTACTTC.

The V call is TRBV9, the J call TRBJ2-1; 7 nucleotides agree with TRBD2. The CDR3 spans 15 residues. V lost 0 bases, J lost 6 bases, and 6 bases stayed unmatched. Germline-derived CDR1 and CDR2 are SGDLS and YYNGEE. The CDR3 sequence: CASSVGLANPNEQFF. CDR3 sequence (DNA): TGTGCCAGCAGCGTAGGACTAGCCAATCCCAATGAGCAGTTCTTC.

The rearrangement joins TRBV7-8 to TRBJ1-2; the D is unclear. CDR3 length equals 13 residues. Germline lookup yields CDR1 SGHVS and CDR2 FQNEAQ. The germline V and J ends were trimmed by 4 bases and 3 bases, with 9 bases remaining between them. CDR3 DNA sequence: TGTGCCAGCAGCTCACTGCCGTACTATGGCTACACCTTC. Residues: CASSSLPYYGYTF.

The V gene is TRBV6-5, the J gene TRBJ2-7; D is perhaps TRBD1 (5 bases). Trimming removed 7 bases from V and 2 bases from J, with 12 bases in between. CDR3 size: 13 residues. CDR1 is MNHEY, CDR2 SVGAGI, per germline. In DNA, the CDR3 is TGTGCCAGCACCGACGCAGGGACCTACGAGCAGTACTTC. It translates to CASTDAGTYEQYF.